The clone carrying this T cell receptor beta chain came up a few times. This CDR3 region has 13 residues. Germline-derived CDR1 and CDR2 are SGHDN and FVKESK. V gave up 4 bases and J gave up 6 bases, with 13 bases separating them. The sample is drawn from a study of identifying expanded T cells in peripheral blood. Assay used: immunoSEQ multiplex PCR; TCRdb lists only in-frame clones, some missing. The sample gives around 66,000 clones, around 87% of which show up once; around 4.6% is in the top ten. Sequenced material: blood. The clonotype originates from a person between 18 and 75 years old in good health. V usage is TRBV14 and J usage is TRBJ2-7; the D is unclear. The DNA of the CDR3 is TGTGCCAGCAGCCCCACACGGGTCGGCGAGCAGTACTTC. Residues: CASSPTRVGEQYF.